This T cell receptor beta chain was sequenced for a study of T cell responses to AZD1222 COVID-19 vaccine. Study-level results: Donor demographics were predominantly white British with a female majority; clonal diversity may be underestimated.

Of note for this clone: Its specificity is unknown.

The repertoire was sequenced with immunoSEQ multiplex PCR; TCRdb's copy has only in-frame clones and lacks some. Of 100,000 to 150,000 clones listed, about 90% are singletons. The specimen comprised peripheral blood, sampled on day 0 of AZD1222 vaccination. This receptor was taken from an adult in good health.

This CDR3 is CASSSDRRSYEQYF. The CDR3 nucleotides read TGTGCCAGCAGCTCGGACAGGAGGTCCTACGAGCAGTACTTC. This chain links TRBV7-2 with TRBJ2-7, with 7 bases identical to TRBD1. The ends lost 4 bases at V and 1 base at J; junction bases unmatched: 4. The CDR3 sequence is 14 residues long. Germline CDR1 SGHTA, CDR2 FQGNSA. The full variable domain, in which reference TRBV7-2 and TRBJ2-7 provide the parts outside the CDR3, is GAGVSQSPSNKVTEKGKDVELRCDPISGHTALYWYRQSLGQGLEFLIYFQGNSAPDKSGLPSDRFSAERTGGSVSTLTIQRTQQEDSAVYLCASSSDRRSYEQYFGPGTRLTVT.